This section outlines one TCR beta chain sequence together with its context. This CDR3 contains 14 residues. CDR1 and CDR2 from the germline V gene are MDHEN and SYDVKM. The V gene end was trimmed by 5 bases and the J gene end by 6 bases; junction bases not matched to a gene: 7. This record comes from a study of blood T cell repertoires in COVID-19. Across the study: PBMCs, B-cell-depleted T cells, or T cells were the source of the cDNA or gDNA that made up the material.

Per the original data handling: Scientists estimated how many nucleated cells there were by amplifying reference gene primers. The method was immunoSEQ multiplex PCR; TCRdb's version includes in-frame clones alone and lacks a portion of them. From that table come the V and J calls and clone size; the DNA was used to work out D and trimming. The repertoire has 110,000 to 150,000 clones, approximately 80% of them found once; the top ten carry 44%. The source is a human donor in a cohort sampled during active COVID-19. V gene TRBV28 combines with J gene TRBJ2-4; 7 bases agree with TRBD2. The sample consisted of peripheral blood. CDR3 sequence: CASSPLRGRNIQYF. For the CDR3, the DNA is TGTGCCAGCAGTCCCTTGCGGGGGAGAAACATTCAGTACTTC.